Listed here are 28 T cell receptor beta chains from one sample, sequenced in a study of cytomegalovirus exposure and HLA in healthy donors. Assay used: immunoSEQ multiplex PCR; TCRdb lists only in-frame clones, some missing. This sample has about 110,000 clones, with approximately 96% found just once. The sample comprised PBMCs. The receptors stem from a woman aged 18-29 years in good health and CMV-seronegative.

V is TRBV9 and J is TRBJ2-1; 12 bases fit TRBD2. After removal of 3 bases from V and 8 bases from J, the junction contained 6 bases not matched to a gene. The germline V gene has CDR1 SGDLS and CDR2 YYNGEE. The CDR3 runs to 15 residues. CDR3 amino acids: CASSASGGAFYEQFF. In nucleotides, the CDR3 is TGTGCCAGCAGCGCTAGCGGGGGGGCATTTTATGAGCAGTTCTTC. Full variable domain (missing parts from reference TRBV9 and TRBJ2-1): DSGVTQTPKHLITATGQRVTLRCSPRSGDLSVYWYQQSLDQGLQFLIQYYNGEERAKGNILERFSAQQFPDLHSELNLSSLELGDSALYFCASSASGGAFYEQFFGPGTRLTVL.

The rearrangement joins TRBV6-1 to TRBJ2-7; tentative D call: TRBD2 (5 bases). CDR3 length equals 11 residues. V was shortened by 7 bases and J by 4 bases, with 8 bases between the two germline ends. In germline, CDR1 is MNHNS, CDR2 SASEGT. CDR3 nucleotides: TGTGCCAGCACACGGGGTTACGAGCAGTACTTC. Amino acid sequence: CASTRGYEQYF.

This sequence joins TRBV18 and TRBJ2-3; the match to TRBD1 covers 7 bases. This CDR3 contains 17 residues. Germline CDR1 is KGHSH and CDR2 is LQKENI. V dropped 6 bases and J dropped 2; count of bases not matched to a gene: 14. CDR3 loop: CASSPTTGSILTDTQYF. DNA for the CDR3: TGTGCCAGCTCGCCTACGACAGGGTCCATTCTCACAGATACGCAGTATTTT.

The genes are TRBV30 and TRBJ2-7, with D unresolved. Germline CDR1 and CDR2: GTSNPN and SVGIG (reference sequence). The CDR3 sequence is 11 residues long. V lost 3 bases, J lost 3 bases, and 6 bases lay in between. In DNA, the CDR3 is TGTGCCTGGAGCGGGTACTACGAGCAGTACTTC. Translating it yields CAWSGYYEQYF.

The chain links TRBV19 to TRBJ2-1; 13 bases fit TRBD2. Unmatched junction bases numbered 4, after V lost 5 bases and J lost 0 bases. CDR1 is LNHDA and CDR2 is SQIVND in the germline V gene (reference sequence). The CDR3 is made up of 17 amino acids. The CDR3 loop reads CASSRTSGGGSYNEQFF. The CDR3 bases are TGTGCCAGTAGTCGTACTAGCGGGGGGGGCTCCTACAATGAGCAGTTCTTC.

V gene TRBV30 combines with J gene TRBJ1-1; D ambiguous. Trimming left V 0 bases short and J 6 bases short, with 11 bases between. Germline-derived CDR1 and CDR2 are GTSNPN and SVGIG (reference sequence). This CDR3 contains 13 residues. Here the CDR3 DNA reads TGTGCCTGGAGTGTACGCCCACCGGCTGAAGCTTTCTTT. Its translation is CAWSVRPPAEAFF.

The rearrangement joins TRBV5-4 to TRBJ2-1, with D maybe TRBD1 (6 bases). V was shortened by 3 bases and J by 5 bases, with 9 bases between the two germline ends. This CDR3 spans 13 amino acids. Germline-derived CDR1 and CDR2 are SGHNT and YYREEE (reference sequence). Here the CDR3 DNA reads TGTGCCAGCAGCTCCCGGGACAACAATGAGCAGTTCTTC. Encoded protein: CASSSRDNNEQFF.

The chain joins TRBV27 to TRBJ1-2, with 11 bases that match TRBD1. Germline-derived CDR1 and CDR2 are MNHEY and SMNVEV (reference sequence). There are 18 residues in the CDR3. Trimming took 0 bases from V and 4 from J; bases not matched to a gene: 10. In DNA form, the CDR3 reads TGTGCCAGCAGTTTATCGGTCGTGGACAGGGGGCGCCCCTATGGCTACACCTTC. Translated: CASSLSVVDRGRPYGYTF.

This clone came up once. The chain is built from TRBV7-3 and TRBJ1-1; D remains unclear. Germline V gene data show CDR1 as SGHTA and CDR2 as FQGTGA. This CDR3 has 14 amino acids. Trimming stripped 4 bases from V and 3 bases from J, with 12 bases between. The CDR3 region is CASSSTGWDTEAFF. In DNA form, the CDR3 reads TGTGCCAGCAGCTCGACGGGATGGGACACTGAAGCTTTCTTT.

This chain connects TRBV9 to TRBJ2-7, with TRBD1 matching 7 bases. The CDR3 loop spans 15 amino acids. J was trimmed by 5 bases and V by 3 bases; bases with no gene match: 11. Germline CDR1 and CDR2: SGDLS and YYNGEE. The CDR3 DNA reads as TGTGCCAGCAGCGCGGGACAGTCCCGAGGGAACGAGCAGTACTTC. Translation gives CASSAGQSRGNEQYF.

This clone showed up just a few times. This chain joins TRBV6-5 and TRBJ1-1, with TRBD1 matching 9 bases. This CDR3 is 14 amino acids long. Germline assignment: CDR1 MNHEY and CDR2 SVGAGI. The V segment lost 6 bases and the J segment 8 bases; nucleotides outside the gene matches: 10. The CDR3 region has the DNA TGTGCCAGCAGCCAGGACAGGGGTCAAACGGAAGCTTTCTTT. Translating it yields CASSQDRGQTEAFF.

The chain has TRBV4-1 and TRBJ2-2; 10 bases are shared with TRBD1. V was clipped by 3 bases and J by 3 bases; unmatched bases: 7. Per the germline V gene, CDR1 is MGHRA and CDR2 is YSYEKL. This CDR3 is 17 amino acids long. The CDR3 region is CASSHWTGGLYTGELFF. The CDR3 DNA sequence: TGCGCCAGCAGCCATTGGACAGGGGGTTTGTACACCGGGGAGCTGTTTTTT.

The V and J genes are TRBV27 and TRBJ2-7; TRBD2 aligns across 8 bases. Germline CDR1 MNHEY, CDR2 SMNVEV (reference sequence). The CDR3 runs 15 residues. Trimming at V came to 4 bases and at J to 2 bases, leaving 7 bases not matched to a gene. Written as DNA, the CDR3 is TGTGCCAGCAGTTCGCCTGGAGCGGGGGCCTACGAGCAGTACTTC. Translating it yields CASSSPGAGAYEQYF.

The chain links TRBV7-9 to TRBJ2-7; 7 bases are shared with TRBD1. Unmatched junction bases numbered 14, after V lost 4 bases and J lost 5 bases. This CDR3 region has 16 residues. The germline gives CDR1 SEHNR, CDR2 FQNEAQ (reference sequence). The chain's CDR3 is CASSSSPPGQRHEQYF. Written as DNA, the CDR3 is TGTGCCAGCAGCTCCTCCCCACCGGGACAGAGGCACGAGCAGTACTTC.

Points on this clone: A single base separates this from a much larger clone, so it may be a read error. The sample holds other DNA sequences that translate to the same CDR3. The chain is built from TRBV6-5 and TRBJ2-7; the D gene is possibly TRBD2 (5 bases). This CDR3 is built from 11 residues. Germline lookup yields CDR1 MNHEY and CDR2 SVGAGI. V lost 5 bases and J lost 3, with 5 bases in between. The CDR3 DNA is TGTGCCAGCAGTGCGGGCTACGAGCAGTACTTC. It codes for CASSAGYEQYF.

This clone was seen just once. The rearrangement uses TRBV5-8 and TRBJ1-2; D remains ambiguous. This CDR3 is 12 amino acids long. The germline V gene encodes CDR1 SGHTS and CDR2 YDEGEE. V was cut by 3 bases and J by 3 bases, with 6 bases left in between. The CDR3 DNA sequence: TGTGCCAGCAGCTCCCAGGACTATGGCTACACCTTC. It yields the protein CASSSQDYGYTF. Supplemented by reference TRBV5-8 and TRBJ1-2, the full variable domain reads EAGVTQSPTHLIKTRGQQATLRCSPISGHTSVYWYQQALGLGLQFLLWYDEGEERNRGNFPPRFSGRQFPNYSSELNVNALELEDSALYLCASSSQDYGYTFGSGTRLTVV.

This clone showed up just once. CDR3 sequence: CASSLGEALNTEAFF. The CDR3, as DNA: TGTGCCAGCAGCTTAGGGGAGGCCTTGAACACTGAAGCTTTCTTT. The rearrangement links TRBV7-6 to TRBJ1-1; D is unresolved. The V gene lost 1 base and the J gene lost 0 bases, with 9 bases spanning the gap. This CDR3 region has 15 residues. CDR1 is SGHVS, CDR2 FNYEAQ, per germline.

This clone came up a few times. V and J are TRBV7-8 and TRBJ1-5, with 9 bases that match TRBD1. With V trimmed by 4 bases and J by 6 bases, 7 bases remained unmatched. Germline CDR1 and CDR2: SGHVS and FQNEAQ. This CDR3 is built from 15 residues. CDR3 loop: CASSWGQGVGQPQHF. The CDR3 bases are TGTGCCAGCAGCTGGGGACAGGGTGTGGGTCAGCCCCAGCATTTT.

The chain is built from TRBV27 and TRBJ1-1; possible D gene TRBD1, 6 bases. Germline assignment: CDR1 MNHEY and CDR2 SMNVEV (reference sequence). V was trimmed by 5 bases and J by 1 base, leaving 17 bases between them. The CDR3 runs 16 residues. CDR3 bases: TGTGCCAGCAGTCCAGGGTTTCGGGGGGCGAACACTGAAGCTTTCTTT. Translated: CASSPGFRGANTEAFF.

V gene TRBV5-5 combines with J gene TRBJ2-7; D is perhaps TRBD2 (5 bases). This CDR3 spans 12 amino acids. Germline CDR1 reads SGHKS; CDR2 reads YYEKEE (reference sequence). V was cut by 5 bases and J by 1 base, with 7 bases left in between. As DNA, the CDR3 is TGTGCCAGCAGTCGGGGTTCCTACGAGCAGTACTTC. Protein: CASSRGSYEQYF.

This clone was counted once. The chain links TRBV28 to TRBJ1-1; no reliable D call. The CDR3 length is 16 residues. From germline, CDR1 is MDHEN and CDR2 SYDVKM. With 3 bases removed from V and 1 base from J, the gap between germline ends came to 15 bases. The DNA for the CDR3 is TGTGCCAGCAGTTTTTTGTATGTGACTCCGAACACTGAAGCTTTCTTT. Protein product: CASSFLYVTPNTEAFF.

The chain combines TRBV28 with TRBJ2-1; 9 bases are a match to TRBD1. J lost 5 bases, V lost 8 bases, and 4 bases had no gene match. Germline-derived CDR1 and CDR2 are MDHEN and SYDVKM. The CDR3 is 13 amino acids. The CDR3 region has the DNA TGTGCCAGCGGGGACAGGGTCGACAATGAGCAGTTCTTC. Amino acid sequence: CASGDRVDNEQFF.

This rearrangement joins TRBV7-9 to TRBJ2-2; D is undetermined. V was clipped by 4 bases and J by 4 bases, with 10 bases between them. The length of the CDR3 is 14 residues. Per germline, CDR1 SEHNR and CDR2 FQNEAQ (reference sequence). The CDR3 loop reads CASSSATSTGELFF. The CDR3 DNA is TGTGCCAGCAGCTCTGCCACTTCCACCGGGGAGCTGTTTTTT. Filled out from reference TRBV7-9 and TRBJ2-2, the complete variable domain reads DTGVSQNPRHKITKRGQNVTFRCDPISEHNRLYWYRQTLGQGPEFLTYFQNEAQLEKSRLLSDRFSAERPKGSFSTLEIQRTEQGDSAMYLCASSSATSTGELFFGEGSRLTVL.

The chain uses TRBV30 and TRBJ2-3, with D tentatively TRBD1 (6 bases). CDR3 size: 13 residues. The germline V gene encodes CDR1 GTSNPN and CDR2 SVGIG (reference sequence). V lost 3 bases, J lost 5 bases, and 12 bases lay in between. The CDR3 loop is CAWSRTVEDTQYF. For the CDR3, the DNA is TGTGCCTGGAGCCGGACAGTCGAAGATACGCAGTATTTT.

The sample holds one count of this clone. CDR3 in DNA: TGTGCCAGCAGTGCTGCAGGGACAGCCTACAATGAGCAGTTCTTC. This sequence encodes CASSAAGTAYNEQFF. V and J are TRBV2 and TRBJ2-1; 7 bases agree with TRBD1. J was trimmed by 2 bases and V by 4 bases; bases with no gene match: 5. The CDR3 is 15 residues long. Germline CDR1 reads SNHLY; CDR2 reads FYNNEI. Supplemented by reference TRBV2 and TRBJ2-1, the full variable domain reads EPEVTQTPSHQVTQMGQEVILRCVPISNHLYFYWYRQILGQKVEFLVSFYNNEISEKSEIFDDQFSVERPDGSNFTLKIRSTKLEDSAMYFCASSAAGTAYNEQFFGPGTRLTVL.

This clone was observed a few times. This CDR3 reads CATLDSVGIAFF. The CDR3 nucleotides are TGTGCCACCTTAGACAGTGTAGGTATAGCTTTCTTT. The gene calls are TRBV28 and TRBJ1-1; tentative D call: TRBD1 (5 bases). The CDR3 has 12 residues. Trimming pared 10 bases from V and 10 bases from J, leaving 19 bases between. Germline CDR1 MDHEN, CDR2 SYDVKM.

The J gene is TRBJ2-1, the V gene TRBV7-9; TRBD2 matches 10 bases. V trimming: 2 bases; J trimming: 4 bases; junction bases outside the gene matches: 8. The CDR3 runs to 17 residues. The germline CDR1 and CDR2 sequences are SEHNR and FQNEAQ (reference sequence). CDR3 loop: CASSLLLAGAQYNEQFF. The CDR3 DNA reads TGTGCCAGCAGCTTACTCCTAGCGGGGGCCCAATACAATGAGCAGTTCTTC.

The chain has TRBV27 and TRBJ1-1; D perhaps matches TRBD1 (5 bases). Germline V lookup: CDR1 MNHEY, CDR2 SMNVEV (reference sequence). The germline V and J ends were trimmed by 2 bases and 0 bases, with 7 bases remaining between them. The CDR3 runs to 14 residues. The CDR3 protein is CASSLQGLNTEAFF. The CDR3 nucleotides are TGTGCCAGCAGTTTACAGGGTTTGAACACTGAAGCTTTCTTT.